What follows is one T cell receptor beta chain and its context. This clone is a singleton in its sample. The clone's antigen remains unknown. Per-nucleotide qualities are absent, and no much larger clonotype sits a single base away. One collaborating source in Seattle enrolled patients during active infection and followed them longitudinally through the course of disease. Collaborating institutions collected whole blood in K2EDTA tubes following their own protocols. For TCRbeta analysis, collaborators shipped samples as frozen whole blood, isolated PBMCs, or DNA extracted from either of those sample types. CDR1 KGHSH and CDR2 LQKENI are derived from the germline V gene. The junction carries 10 bases between V and J, which are trimmed by 1 base and 0 bases respectively. From its cysteine to its phenylalanine, the CDR3 spans 16 amino acids. CDR3 DNA is the only sequence kept; it has 48 bases, read in frame from the first base.

The data are from a study of blood T cell repertoires in COVID-19 (dated by TCRdb to the early 2020s). At the level of the whole study: Collaborator samples came from the United States, Italy and Spain and covered acute and convalescent phases of COVID-19. Subjects who had been exposed to COVID-19, were actively infected with it, or had recovered from it provided the deeply sampled blood TCRbeta repertoires that made up the dataset. The prospective study material was composed of cDNA or gDNA derived from T cells, B-cell-depleted T cells, or PBMCs. The samples were drawn from the first 160 participants of the ongoing ImmuneRACE study and from 950 to 1,500 subjects provided by 6 global collaborators. A de-identified subject ID, COVID-19 status, age in years and sex were almost always included in the sample metadata. Where available, HLA class I and class II types were obtained from metadata supplied by the sample provider rather than from assay-based typing. A freely available public database, intended as a resource for researchers studying the immune response to SARS-CoV-2, is where the repertoires were released.

Findings and caveats that apply to the study as a whole: How much clinical and demographic metadata was included differed by source and by participant, and the metadata was provided uncurated.

The immunoSEQ Assay, a bias-controlled multiplex PCR, was used to amplify TCRbeta CDR3 regions from genomic DNA. Under the source paper's analysis protocol: The number of nucleated cells in each sample was estimated from the amplification of reference gene primers within the assay. To quantify the absolute abundance of each unique TCRbeta CDR3 rearrangement, sequence reads were collapsed and filtered. For each sample, productive Simpson clonality was calculated as the square root of Simpson's diversity index across productive rearrangements. Not all clones reach the TCRdb copy of this immuneACCESS table, which keeps in-frame sequences only. Checked studies attribute under half of the gap to unresolved V genes and leave the rest unexplained. The V and J calls and the clone size are those of that table, but D and trimming were determined from the DNA. This sample comprises about 46,000 clones, over 75% of them detected only once. Of the sample, around 30% falls within the top ten clones.

Material: peripheral blood. The receptor was derived from an elderly woman with COVID-19, enrolled during active disease. Recombination connected TRBV18 to TRBJ1-3; a tentative D call is TRBD1 (5 bases match). The DNA sequence is given as TGTGCCAGCTCACCACGCGGACACGTCTCTGGAAACACCATATATTTT. This sequence encodes CASSPRGHVSGNTIYF.